This TCR beta chain appears in the sequencing data of a study of blood T cell repertoires in COVID-19. On the study more broadly: Sources were T cells, B-cell-depleted T cells, or PBMCs; the material itself was cDNA or gDNA.

Per the study methods: From reference gene primer amplification, estimates of nucleated cell counts were derived. The repertoire was sequenced with immunoSEQ multiplex PCR; TCRdb's copy has only in-frame clones and lacks some. V and J calls and clone size come straight from that table; D and trimming were deduced from the DNA. Of about 64,000 clones detected, more than 75% appear once; the ten largest clones hold approximately 15%. Patients at the Seattle site were enrolled during active infection and followed longitudinally. This CDR3 comprises 13 residues. With 1 base removed from V and 9 bases from J, the gap between germline ends came to 13 bases. Germline V gene sequence: CDR1 MGHRA, CDR2 YSYEKL.

Specimen: peripheral blood. The clonotype comes from a man aged 55-75 years with COVID-19, enrolled during active disease. This rearrangement joins TRBV4-1 to TRBJ2-7; D is uncertain. The CDR3 is CASSQGEGRGQYF. The CDR3 bases are TGCGCCAGCAGCCAAGGAGAAGGCCGAGGGCAGTACTTC.